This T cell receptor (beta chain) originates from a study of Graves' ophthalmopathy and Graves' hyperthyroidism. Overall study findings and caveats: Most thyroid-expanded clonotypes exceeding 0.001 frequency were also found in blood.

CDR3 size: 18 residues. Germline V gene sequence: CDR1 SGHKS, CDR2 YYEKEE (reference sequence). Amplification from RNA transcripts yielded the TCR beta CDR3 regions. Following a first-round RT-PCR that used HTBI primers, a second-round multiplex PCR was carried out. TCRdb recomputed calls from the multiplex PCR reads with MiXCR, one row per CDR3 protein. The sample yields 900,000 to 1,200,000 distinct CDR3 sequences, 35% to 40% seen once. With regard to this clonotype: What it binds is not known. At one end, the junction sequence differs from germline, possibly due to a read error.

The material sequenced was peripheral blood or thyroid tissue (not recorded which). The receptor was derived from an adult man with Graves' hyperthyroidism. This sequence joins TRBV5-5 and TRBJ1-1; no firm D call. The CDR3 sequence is CASSRALGTSKRDTEAFF. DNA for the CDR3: TGCGCCAGCAGTCGAGCTTTGGGCACGAGCAAACGGGACACTGAAGCTTTCTTT.